This T cell receptor (beta chain) emerged from a study of blood T cell repertoires in COVID-19. Study context: The origin of the acute and convalescent COVID-19 samples was the United States, Italy and Spain. T cells, B-cell-depleted T cells, or PBMCs provided the cDNA or gDNA that served as material.

Original processing notes: Reference gene primer amplification gave nucleated cell count estimates. Libraries were prepared by immunoSEQ multiplex PCR; TCRdb keeps only in-frame clonotypes and omits some of them. Clonal size and the V and J genes are those of that table, whereas D and trimming came from the DNA. The table includes some 100,000 clones, 85% to 90% detected once. Looked up from germline, CDR1 is ENHRY and CDR2 is SYGVKD. This CDR3 is 16 amino acids long. The junction had 5 bases not matched to a gene; V was cut back by 0 bases and J by 4 bases. Sequenced sample: peripheral blood. The clonotype originates from an elderly woman with active COVID-19. J is TRBJ2-7 and V is TRBV10-3; TRBD2 matches at 11 bases. The DNA of the CDR3 is TGTGCCATCAGTGAGTCTGGCGCTAGCGGGAGGTACGAGCAGTACTTC. Protein sequence: CAISESGASGRYEQYF.